This TCR beta chain is from a study of cytomegalovirus exposure and HLA in healthy donors. The CDR3 covers 13 residues. V shed 6 bases, J shed 11 bases, and the junction held 7 bases outside the gene matches. Germline V gene data show CDR1 as MNHNY and CDR2 as SVGAGI (reference sequence). Primers included in the PCR were 60 Vbeta and 13 Jbeta primers. Using immunoSEQ multiplex PCR, the repertoire was profiled, and TCRdb retains in-frame clones only, with some absent. Here the sample spans about 110,000 clones, over 60% being singletons. V usage is TRBV6-6 and J usage is TRBJ2-4, with 10 bases that match TRBD1. Specimen: PBMCs. The sequence derives from a man younger than 45 in good health and CMV-seropositive. CDR3 nucleotides: TGTGCCAGCAGCCGCGGGACAGGGGATGTTCAGTACTTC. Translation: CASSRGTGDVQYF.